Following are 21 T cell receptor beta chains from one sample sequenced in a study of shared clonotypes between healthy human individuals. Repertoires were generated with immunoSEQ multiplex PCR, while TCRdb's copy carries only in-frame clones and drops some. The sample consists of over a million clones, 70% to 80% of them appearing once. The sequencing sample was made of memory CD4+ T cells from PBMCs. Subset indicated: CD45RA-negative fraction. The receptors originated from a man aged 18 to 35 in good health. Some clones in this sample may be carry-over from other donors' samples.

This chain links TRBV11-3 with TRBJ2-3; TRBD2 matches 11 bases. This CDR3 is built from 14 residues. V lost 5 bases to trimming and J lost 8 bases; unmatched junction nucleotides: 6. CDR1 SGHNT and CDR2 YENEEA come from the germline V gene. CDR3 coding DNA: TGTGCCAGCAGCCACGGGACTAGCGGTTTTACGCAGTATTTT. This translates into CASSHGTSGFTQYF.

The chain links TRBV4-2 to TRBJ2-3; 7 bases align to TRBD2. Germline V gene sequence: CDR1 LGHNA, CDR2 YNFKEQ. The CDR3 has 17 amino acids. The trim removed 1 base at V and 4 bases at J, leaving 11 bases unmatched. This CDR3 reads CASSQATSSGVADTQYF. The CDR3 DNA is TGTGCCAGCAGCCAAGCGACTAGCTCTGGAGTGGCAGATACGCAGTATTTT.

The chain uses TRBV2 and TRBJ1-5, with D unclear. Trimming pared 7 bases from V and 6 bases from J, leaving 16 bases between. Germline CDR1 reads SNHLY; CDR2 reads FYNNEI. The CDR3 covers 14 residues. CDR3 coding DNA: TGTGCCAGCACTGTAATACAGATCAGTCAGCCCCAGCATTTT. This codes for CASTVIQISQPQHF.

The chain recombines TRBV5-4 with TRBJ2-5; 11 positions agree with TRBD2. Trimming at V came to 2 bases and at J to 3 bases, leaving 3 bases not matched to a gene. CDR3 length: 15 amino acids. CDR1 and CDR2 from the germline V gene are SGHNT and YYREEE (reference sequence). CDR3 loop: CASSFTSGSEETQYF. DNA of the CDR3: TGTGCCAGCAGCTTCACTAGCGGGAGCGAAGAGACCCAGTACTTC.

V is TRBV5-1 and J is TRBJ1-1; no clear D gene. CDR3 length equals 15 residues. The germline V and J ends were trimmed by 5 bases and 1 base, with 15 bases remaining between them. Germline loops: CDR1 SGHRS, CDR2 YFSETQ. CDR3 sequence: CASSYLQGRNTEAFF. The CDR3 coding sequence is TGCGCCAGCAGTTACCTCCAAGGGCGGAACACTGAAGCTTTCTTT.

As to this clone: The same CDR3 arises from other DNA sequences in this sample as well. The chain is built from TRBV7-9 and TRBJ2-2, with D tentatively TRBD1 (5 bases). Germline V CDR1 and CDR2: SEHNR, FQNEAQ (reference sequence). V was clipped by 5 bases and J by 1 base, with 8 bases between them. This CDR3 region has 14 residues. This CDR3 reads CASSPGQNTGELFF. CDR3 nucleotides: TGTGCCAGCAGCCCCGGACAGAACACCGGGGAGCTGTTTTTT. Drawing the rest from reference TRBV7-9 and TRBJ2-2, the complete variable domain is DTGVSQNPRHKITKRGQNVTFRCDPISEHNRLYWYRQTLGQGPEFLTYFQNEAQLEKSRLLSDRFSAERPKGSFSTLEIQRTEQGDSAMYLCASSPGQNTGELFFGEGSRLTVL.

This clone was picked up a small number of times. Other DNA sequences within the sample encode an identical CDR3. V is TRBV5-1 and J is TRBJ2-5; no clear D. CDR1 SGHRS and CDR2 YFSETQ come from the germline V gene. V was clipped by 0 bases and J by 4 bases, with 4 bases between them. This CDR3 is built from 12 residues. CDR3 in amino acids: CASSLVGETQYF. The CDR3 DNA reads TGCGCCAGCAGCTTGGTAGGAGAGACCCAGTACTTC.

The chain carries TRBV5-4 and TRBJ1-1, with TRBD1 as a possible D gene (5 bases). The CDR3 extends over 14 amino acids. Deletions cut 6 bases from V and 1 base from J, with 13 bases between. The germline gives CDR1 SGHNT, CDR2 YYREEE (reference sequence). The CDR3 reads CASTSGGGNTEAFF. CDR3 coding DNA: TGTGCCAGCACGTCCGGGGGTGGGAACACTGAAGCTTTCTTT.

The CDR3 DNA follows: TGTGCCTGGACCCTGAAAATAGCGGGTGCGAATGAGCAGTTCTTC. Translating gives CAWTLKIAGANEQFF. The chain recombines TRBV30 with TRBJ2-1; TRBD2 matches 7 bases. Germline V gene sequence: CDR1 GTSNPN, CDR2 SVGIG (reference sequence). V lost 4 bases, J lost 7 bases, and 13 bases stayed unmatched. This CDR3 is 15 amino acids long.

On this clone: The same CDR3 also results from other DNA sequences found in this sample. The chain is built from TRBV11-3 and TRBJ2-7, with a weak D call TRBD1 (7 bases). The CDR3 contains 13 residues. Germline assignment: CDR1 SGHNT and CDR2 YENEEA. The V end was cut by 4 bases, the J end by 4 bases, with 11 bases between. CDR3 sequence (DNA): TGTGCCAGCAGCTCGTCAGGGGGGTACGAGCAGTACTTC. It yields the protein CASSSSGGYEQYF.

The chain employs TRBV11-3 and TRBJ2-1; TRBD2 matches at 10 bases. Trimming at V came to 5 bases and at J to 10 bases, leaving 5 bases not matched to a gene. The germline V gene encodes CDR1 SGHNT and CDR2 YENEEA. This CDR3 region has 13 residues. CDR3 in DNA: TGTGCCAGCAGCACAATTAGCGGGGGGGAGCAGTTCTTC. Encoded protein: CASSTISGGEQFF.

The chain is built from TRBV7-3 and TRBJ2-5; 11 nucleotides agree with TRBD2. V was clipped by 1 base and J by 9 bases; unmatched bases: 4. The germline V gene encodes CDR1 SGHTA and CDR2 FQGTGA. This CDR3 has 14 amino acids. CDR3 loop: CASSLKTSGTPQYF. The CDR3 DNA reads TGTGCCAGCAGCTTAAAGACTAGCGGGACCCCCCAGTACTTC.

This chain connects TRBV10-3 to TRBJ1-1; D gene unclear. CDR1 is ENHRY and CDR2 is SYGVKD in the germline V gene. V was shortened by 11 bases and J by 2 bases, with 15 bases between the two germline ends. This CDR3 is built from 13 residues. This CDR3 is CAANGGQNTEAFF. DNA of the CDR3: TGTGCCGCCAACGGAGGGCAAAACACTGAAGCTTTCTTT.

This clone was seen a handful of times. The J gene is TRBJ1-4, the V gene TRBV6-1; unclear D gene. This CDR3 is built from 15 residues. V lost 4 bases and J 10 bases, leaving 19 bases between the germline ends. Germline values: CDR1 MNHNS, CDR2 SASEGT. In nucleotides, the CDR3 is TGTGCCAGCAGTGTAGGATTTGGTACATCTGTAAAACTGTTTTTT. It translates to CASSVGFGTSVKLFF.

The chain carries TRBV5-1 and TRBJ2-1; D is possibly TRBD2 (7 bases). Germline CDR1 SGHRS, CDR2 YFSETQ. CDR3 size: 15 residues. Trimming took off 0 bases at V and 2 bases at J, with 9 bases between the two ends. For the CDR3, the DNA is TGCGCCAGCAGCTTGGAGGGGGGGACCTACAATGAGCAGTTCTTC. It encodes CASSLEGGTYNEQFF.

For this clone: Other DNA sequences within the sample encode an identical CDR3. The chain is built from TRBV7-2 and TRBJ2-3, with D unclear. The CDR3 has 12 residues. Looked up from germline, CDR1 is SGHTA and CDR2 is FQGNSA. V gave up 2 bases and J gave up 0 bases, with 0 bases separating them. The CDR3 here is CASSLSTDTQYF. The CDR3 DNA reads TGTGCCAGCAGCTTAAGCACAGATACGCAGTATTTT.

The rearrangement uses TRBV7-8 and TRBJ2-1; either TRBD1 or TRBD2 may fit D (6 bases each). CDR1 SGHVS and CDR2 FQNEAQ come from the germline V gene. This CDR3 is built from 14 residues. V lost 5 bases and J 8 bases, leaving 16 bases between the germline ends. For the CDR3, the DNA is TGTGCCAGCAGCCAACTAGGGGGGCGGTATGAGCAGTTCTTC. Its translation is CASSQLGGRYEQFF. Full variable domain (outside the CDR3, taken from reference TRBV7-8 and TRBJ2-1): GAGVSQSPRYKVAKRGQDVALRCDPISGHVSLFWYQQALGQGPEFLTYFQNEAQLDKSGLPSDRFFAERPEGSVSTLKIQRTQQEDSAVYLCASSQLGGRYEQFFGPGTRLTVL.

This rearrangement joins TRBV20-1 to TRBJ1-1, with no clear D. Germline CDR1 DFQATT, CDR2 SNEGSKA (reference sequence). The CDR3 loop spans 10 amino acids. V was trimmed by 4 bases and J by 11 bases, leaving 11 bases between them. CDR3 amino acids: CSATRTWAFF. The CDR3 DNA sequence: TGCAGTGCTACCAGGACTTGGGCTTTCTTT.

V gene TRBV6-1 combines with J gene TRBJ1-1, with D unclear. The CDR3 length is 14 residues. Germline V CDR1 and CDR2: MNHNS, SASEGT. Between the trimmed V and J ends, which lost 8 bases and 0 bases, there was a span of 13 bases. The CDR3 DNA reads TGTGCCAGCCGCGATCTAAGCATGAACACTGAAGCTTTCTTT. It is translated as CASRDLSMNTEAFF.

This chain joins TRBV7-2 and TRBJ2-1; D unresolved. V was trimmed by 1 base and J by 2 bases, leaving 9 bases between them. The CDR3 runs to 15 residues. Germline CDR1 SGHTA, CDR2 FQGNSA. The CDR3 coding sequence is TGTGCCAGCAGCTTAGAACCGGGTACCTACAATGAGCAGTTCTTC. It encodes CASSLEPGTYNEQFF.

This clone was counted at least ten times. The J gene is TRBJ1-1, the V gene TRBV5-1, with D perhaps matching TRBD1 (5 bases). The CDR3 length is 15 residues. V lost 3 bases and J 0 bases, leaving 12 bases between the germline ends. Germline-derived CDR1 and CDR2 are SGHRS and YFSETQ. In DNA form, the CDR3 reads TGCGCCAGCAGCTGGGGCTCGGGGATGAACACTGAAGCTTTCTTT. Translation gives CASSWGSGMNTEAFF.